These 26 T cell receptor beta chains were sequenced from one sample in a study of blood T cell repertoires in COVID-19. Repertoires were generated with immunoSEQ multiplex PCR, while TCRdb's copy carries only in-frame clones and drops some. The sample yields roughly 370,000 clones, more than 75% seen once. Specimen: PBMCs or T cells enriched from blood (not recorded which). The origin of the receptors is a woman aged 50 to 65 who had recovered from COVID-19.

The rearrangement uses TRBV11-3 and TRBJ2-7, with TRBD2 identical over 9 bases. The CDR3 sequence is 13 residues long. The trim removed 8 bases at V and 7 bases at J, leaving 9 bases unmatched. Germline assignment: CDR1 SGHNT and CDR2 YENEEA. The CDR3 sequence: CASGRGGAEEQYF. The CDR3 DNA follows: TGTGCCAGCGGGCGCGGGGGGGCGGAAGAGCAGTACTTC.

This chain joins TRBV7-9 and TRBJ1-1; TRBD1 agrees at 7 bases. From germline, CDR1 is SEHNR and CDR2 FQNEAQ (reference sequence). The CDR3 has 15 residues. V shed 2 bases and J 2 bases; nucleotides not matched to a gene: 5. The CDR3 region has the DNA TGTGCCAGCAGCTTAAGGGGGACAGCAAACACTGAAGCTTTCTTT. This gives the protein CASSLRGTANTEAFF. The full variable domain, in which reference TRBV7-9 and TRBJ1-1 provide the parts outside the CDR3, is DTGVSQNPRHKITKRGQNVTFRCDPISEHNRLYWYRQTLGQGPEFLTYFQNEAQLEKSRLLSDRFSAERPKGSFSTLEIQRTEQGDSAMYLCASSLRGTANTEAFFGQGTRLTVV.

This chain's CDR3 is CASSPWGGLPEAFF. CDR3 DNA: TGTGCCAGCAGCCCCTGGGGGGGGCTCCCGGAAGCTTTCTTT. V is TRBV7-9 and J is TRBJ1-1, with D maybe TRBD1 (6 bases). With 5 bases removed from V and 8 bases from J, the gap between germline ends came to 18 bases. The CDR3 spans 14 residues. The V gene's germline CDR1 is SEHNR and CDR2 FQNEAQ (reference sequence).

The J gene is TRBJ2-7, the V gene TRBV28; 11 positions match TRBD1. Germline values: CDR1 MDHEN, CDR2 SYDVKM. CDR3 size: 15 residues. V dropped 7 bases and J dropped 0; count of bases not matched to a gene: 5. In DNA, the CDR3 is TGTGCCAGCAATACCGGGACAGGGGGCTCCTACGAGCAGTACTTC. Residues: CASNTGTGGSYEQYF.

The chain links TRBV19 to TRBJ1-1; no clear D gene. This CDR3 is built from 13 residues. Trimming left V 5 bases short and J 0 bases short, with 7 bases between. From germline, CDR1 is LNHDA and CDR2 SQIVND (reference sequence). The CDR3 region is CASSLGVNTEAFF. CDR3 bases: TGTGCCAGTAGTCTGGGCGTGAACACTGAAGCTTTCTTT.

This clone was seen just once. This chain links TRBV6-5 with TRBJ1-3, with D uncertain. Germline-derived CDR1 and CDR2 are MNHEY and SVGAGI. V was cut by 6 bases and J by 4 bases, with 13 bases left in between. The CDR3 is made up of 14 amino acids. The CDR3 sequence: CASSAGGEGNTIYF. The CDR3 DNA is TGTGCCAGCAGCGCAGGTGGCGAAGGAAACACCATATATTTT.

The CDR3 region is CASSLGFSAGGQTQYF. CDR3 bases: TGTGCCAGCAGCTTAGGATTTAGCGCAGGGGGTCAGACCCAGTACTTC. V gene TRBV11-1 combines with J gene TRBJ2-5, with 7 positions matching TRBD1. This CDR3 has 16 amino acids. Losses at the gene ends were 1 base for V and 6 bases for J; bases not matched to a gene: 11. Germline V gene lookup returns CDR1 SGHAT and CDR2 FQDESV (reference sequence).

The chain joins TRBV7-6 to TRBJ1-2; D unclear. CDR1 is SGHVS and CDR2 is FNYEAQ in the germline V gene. V shed 5 bases and J shed 6 bases, with 13 bases lying between them. This CDR3 is built from 13 residues. CDR3 in amino acids: CASSQYALDGYTF. The CDR3 nucleotides read TGTGCCAGCAGCCAATACGCGTTGGATGGCTACACCTTC.

The chain is built from TRBV24-1 and TRBJ2-1; 8 bases are a match to TRBD1. Per germline, CDR1 KGHDR and CDR2 SFDVKD. The CDR3 has 15 amino acids. The trim removed 2 bases at V and 5 bases at J, leaving 4 bases unmatched. In DNA form, the CDR3 reads TGTGCCACCAGTGATTCAGGGGGCGGGGACAATGAGCAGTTCTTC. It encodes CATSDSGGGDNEQFF.

The rearrangement uses TRBV18 and TRBJ1-1; D is possibly TRBD1 (5 bases). CDR3 length: 13 residues. With 6 bases removed from V and 6 bases from J, the gap between germline ends came to 14 bases. Germline V gene data show CDR1 as KGHSH and CDR2 as LQKENI. In nucleotides, the CDR3 is TGTGCCAGCTCCTTTGATATCAGGGCTGAAGCTTTCTTT. Its translation is CASSFDIRAEAFF.

The chain couples TRBV2 to TRBJ1-6; D is uncertain. Trimming removed 6 bases at V and 6 bases at J, with 12 bases between. The CDR3 totals 14 residues. Germline assignment: CDR1 SNHLY and CDR2 FYNNEI. The CDR3 here is CASRSEGPNSPLHF. The CDR3 DNA reads TGTGCCAGCAGGTCCGAGGGTCCTAATTCACCCCTCCACTTT. The whole variable domain, remainder taken from reference TRBV2 and TRBJ1-6, is EPEVTQTPSHQVTQMGQEVILRCVPISNHLYFYWYRQILGQKVEFLVSFYNNEISEKSEIFDDQFSVERPDGSNFTLKIRSTKLEDSAMYFCASRSEGPNSPLHFGNGTRLTVT.

This clone was detected only a few times. The V and J genes are TRBV28 and TRBJ1-1; 10 nucleotides match TRBD1. The CDR3 spans 14 residues. V lost 5 bases and J lost 4; bases outside the gene matches: 4. CDR1 MDHEN and CDR2 SYDVKM come from the germline V gene. CDR3 loop: CASSARTGGTEAFF. DNA of the CDR3: TGTGCCAGCAGTGCCCGGACAGGGGGCACTGAAGCTTTCTTT.

V and J are TRBV10-3 and TRBJ1-6; tentative D call: TRBD1 (5 bases). V dropped 3 bases and J dropped 9 bases, with 18 bases sitting between them. Per germline, CDR1 ENHRY and CDR2 SYGVKD. The CDR3 runs 16 residues. The CDR3 bases are TGTGCCATCAGTGACTTAGGGGAGGGCGAGGGTTCACCCCTCCACTTT. This sequence encodes CAISDLGEGEGSPLHF.

This clone was observed once. This CDR3 reads CASTGPNQPQHF. In nucleotides, the CDR3 is TGTGCCAGCACAGGGCCAAATCAGCCCCAGCATTTT. The V gene is TRBV28, the J gene TRBJ1-5, with a possible D match to TRBD1 (5 bases). Germline V CDR1 and CDR2: MDHEN, SYDVKM. This CDR3 has 12 amino acids. Between the trimmed V and J ends, which lost 7 bases and 4 bases, there was a span of 8 bases.

This clone was picked up a small number of times. This chain joins TRBV11-1 and TRBJ1-6; D might be TRBD1 (6 bases). Germline V gene data show CDR1 as SGHAT and CDR2 as FQDESV (reference sequence). The length of the CDR3 is 14 residues. Trimming cost V 3 bases and J 9 bases, with 12 bases left between them. CDR3 protein: CASSLGDKVSPLHF. The DNA for the CDR3 is TGTGCCAGCAGCTTGGGGGACAAAGTTTCACCCCTCCACTTT.

The V and J genes are TRBV11-3 and TRBJ2-3; 8 positions match TRBD2. From germline, CDR1 is SGHNT and CDR2 YENEEA. The CDR3 is made up of 15 amino acids. The junction had 9 bases not matched to a gene; V was cut back by 5 bases and J by 5 bases. The CDR3 sequence is CASSQDGGGQDTQYF. The CDR3 bases are TGTGCCAGCAGCCAAGACGGCGGGGGGCAAGATACGCAGTATTTT.

The table lists this clone with a count of one. The chain recombines TRBV3-1 (or the pseudogene TRBV3-2) with TRBJ2-7; TRBD1 matches at 12 bases. Trimming cost V 10 bases and J 3 bases; bases outside gene matches: 19. There are 18 residues in the CDR3. CDR1 and CDR2 from the germline V gene are LGHDT and YNNKEL (reference sequence). As DNA, the CDR3 is TGTGCCAACGACCCCCGGGACAGGGGGCAACCTGGATTCTACGAGCAGTACTTC. Protein sequence: CANDPRDRGQPGFYEQYF.

The CDR3 protein is CASSVALGQPQHF. In nucleotides, the CDR3 is TGTGCCAGCAGCGTAGCCCTAGGACAGCCCCAGCATTTT. The chain combines TRBV9 with TRBJ1-5, with D hard to call. In germline, CDR1 is SGDLS, CDR2 YYNGEE. This CDR3 contains 13 residues. Between the trimmed V and J ends, which lost 0 bases and 7 bases, there was a span of 8 bases.

This chain uses TRBV27 with TRBJ1-5, with a weak D call TRBD1 (5 bases). The CDR3 sequence is 15 residues long. The ends were cut back, 3 bases at V and 3 bases at J, with 12 bases in the middle. The germline gives CDR1 MNHEY, CDR2 SMNVEV (reference sequence). CDR3 protein: CASSLGQGDNQPQHF. The CDR3, as DNA: TGTGCCAGCAGTTTGGGGCAGGGCGACAATCAGCCCCAGCATTTT.

The CDR3 DNA follows: TGTGCCAGCAGTCGGACAGGGCAAAACTATGGCTACACCTTC. Protein: CASSRTGQNYGYTF. V usage is TRBV7-2 and J usage is TRBJ1-2, with TRBD1 matching over 8 bases. V was pared by 6 bases and J by 2 bases, with 5 bases of the junction left unmatched. The CDR3 covers 14 residues. The germline V gene encodes CDR1 SGHTA and CDR2 FQGNSA.

The chain recombines TRBV21-1 with TRBJ1-2; the table's D call, TRBD1, has no DNA check behind it. TRBV21-1 is flagged as a pseudogene. This CDR3 comprises 20 residues. The DNA for the CDR3 is TGTGCCAGCAGGAACCTTCACTTGCAGACAGGGGGAGGTTGCGGCTATGGCTACACCTTC. Amino acid sequence: CASRNLHLQTGGGCGYGYTF.

This sequence joins TRBV6-5 and TRBJ1-3; possible D gene TRBD1, 6 bases. The length of the CDR3 is 13 residues. V shed 7 bases and J shed 4 bases, with 11 bases lying between them. The germline V gene encodes CDR1 MNHEY and CDR2 SVGAGI. Here the CDR3 DNA reads TGTGCCAGCACCGAAACAGGGGGAAACACCATATATTTT. Its translation: CASTETGGNTIYF.

The V gene is TRBV7-2, the J gene TRBJ1-2; possible D gene TRBD1, 5 bases. CDR3 length equals 17 residues. Germline CDR1 reads SGHTA; CDR2 reads FQGNSA. The V and J ends lost 6 bases and 0 bases respectively, with 20 bases between them. Here the CDR3 DNA reads TGTGCCAGCAGTCCGGAGCGGGGCGGGAACCCTAACTATGGCTACACCTTC. Residues: CASSPERGGNPNYGYTF.

V gene TRBV6-5 combines with J gene TRBJ1-6; D is undetermined. CDR1 and CDR2 (germline): MNHEY, SVGAGI. This CDR3 spans 14 amino acids. V gave up 6 bases and J gave up 7 bases, with 13 bases separating them. The CDR3 bases are TGTGCCAGCAGCGACAACCCTTCAAATTCACCCCTCCACTTT. This codes for CASSDNPSNSPLHF.

The chain couples TRBV28 to TRBJ1-5; 7 bases match TRBD1. Germline lookup yields CDR1 MDHEN and CDR2 SYDVKM. Germline trimming cut 2 bases from V and 5 bases from J; bases unmatched to any gene: 0. The CDR3 covers 13 residues. This chain's CDR3 is CASSLTGDQPQHF. The CDR3 DNA sequence: TGTGCCAGCAGTTTAACAGGGGATCAGCCCCAGCATTTT.

The V call is TRBV15, the J call TRBJ1-1; 8 positions agree with TRBD1. Trimming cost V 5 bases and J 1 base; bases outside gene matches: 6. There are 15 residues in the CDR3. Germline CDR1 LNHNV, CDR2 YYDKDF (reference sequence). CDR3 bases: TGTGCCACCAGCCGCCACAGGGGGACGAACACTGAAGCTTTCTTT. Translation: CATSRHRGTNTEAFF.